Below are 10 T cell receptor beta chains sequenced from a single sample in a study of blood T cells in healthy people across ages. Together with a sample-barcoded 5' primer, a J-beta primer mix was included in a second PCR lasting roughly 6 to 12 cycles. Each CDR3 protein gets one entry after TCRdb re-called the 5' RACE reads with MiXCR. This sample has roughly 1,000,000 distinct CDR3 sequences; 25% occur once, and the top ten carry less than 0.75%. This sample was shared with a second study, whose subject was T cells of mothers and their children.

The sequenced sample was blood. The receptors derive from a girl aged 2 to 10 in good health.

The gene calls are TRBV7-2 and TRBJ2-2; 11 bases match TRBD2. Germline V lookup: CDR1 SGHTA, CDR2 FQGNSA. The V and J ends lost 5 bases and 5 bases, in that order; junction bases with no gene match: 13. CDR3 length: 18 amino acids. Written as DNA, the CDR3 is TGTGCCAGCAGCCAAACCCCGGGACTAGCGGACTTGACCGGGGAGCTGTTTTTT. It translates to CASSQTPGLADLTGELFF.

This clonotype has only a few counts. The CDR3: CSAYPNRGNTEAFF. CDR3 in DNA: TGCAGTGCTTACCCTAACAGGGGAAACACTGAAGCTTTCTTT. V and J are TRBV20-1 and TRBJ1-1; 7 bases match TRBD1. J gave up 2 bases and V 5 bases, and 8 bases lay outside the gene matches. Germline V gene sequence: CDR1 DFQATT, CDR2 SNEGSKA (reference sequence). The CDR3 length is 14 residues.

This chain links TRBV27 with TRBJ1-1; D gene uncertain. Germline CDR1 reads MNHEY; CDR2 reads SMNVEV (reference sequence). The V end was cut by 5 bases, the J end by 4 bases, with 17 bases between. The CDR3 consists of 15 residues. The CDR3 here is CASSMINIAFTEAFF. In nucleotides, the CDR3 is TGTGCCAGCAGTATGATCAACATCGCCTTCACTGAAGCTTTCTTT.

This clonotype was counted a few times. The CDR3 reads CASSFQSGREGEQFF. The CDR3 DNA sequence: TGCGCCAGCAGCTTTCAGAGCGGGAGGGAGGGTGAGCAGTTCTTC. The chain is built from TRBV5-1 and TRBJ2-1; 10 nucleotides line up with TRBD2. The CDR3 contains 15 residues. With V trimmed by 2 bases and J by 9 bases, 8 bases remained unmatched. Germline V gene lookup returns CDR1 SGHRS and CDR2 YFSETQ.

The rearrangement joins TRBV6-6 to TRBJ1-2, with no clear D. The germline gives CDR1 MNHNY, CDR2 SVGAGI (reference sequence). CDR3 size: 10 residues. Trimming stripped 11 bases from V and 2 bases from J, with 6 bases between. The CDR3 spells CAAQNYGYTF. The CDR3 region has the DNA TGTGCCGCCCAGAACTATGGCTACACCTTC.

This clonotype was observed a handful of times. J is TRBJ2-7 and V is TRBV11-3; no clear D gene. The CDR3 is 12 residues long. Germline CDR1 SGHNT, CDR2 YENEEA. Trimming cost V 3 bases and J 5 bases, with 8 bases left between them. In nucleotides, the CDR3 is TGTGCCAGCAGCTTTTCCAGCCACGAGCAGTACTTC. It translates to CASSFSSHEQYF.

This rearrangement joins TRBV20-1 to TRBJ2-3, with a tentative D call TRBD2 (5 bases). This CDR3 is built from 15 residues. V was pared by 4 bases and J by 0 bases, with 14 bases between. Per the germline V gene, CDR1 is DFQATT and CDR2 is SNEGSKA (reference sequence). The CDR3 is CSATRVATSTDTQYF. CDR3 nucleotide sequence: TGCAGTGCTACGCGGGTAGCCACTAGCACAGATACGCAGTATTTT.

The chain employs TRBV4-1 and TRBJ2-1; 7 positions match TRBD1. CDR1 is MGHRA and CDR2 is YSYEKL in the germline V gene. The J segment lost 8 bases and the V segment lost 2 bases, leaving 9 bases of the junction unmatched. This CDR3 is built from 15 residues. CDR3: CASSQPTGVGDEQFF. The CDR3 DNA sequence: TGCGCCAGCAGCCAACCCACAGGGGTAGGCGATGAGCAGTTCTTC.

The chain is built from TRBV7-2 and TRBJ1-2, with D unclear. V lost 1 base and J 2 bases, leaving 14 bases between the germline ends. This CDR3 contains 16 residues. Looked up from germline, CDR1 is SGHTA and CDR2 is FQGNSA. CDR3 bases: TGTGCCAGCAGCTTAGTAGTGCGGGGATTCAACTATGGCTACACCTTC. It yields the protein CASSLVVRGFNYGYTF.

In this sample, this clonotype turned up a few times. The rearrangement links TRBV12-5 to TRBJ2-7; D remains unclear. V lost 6 bases to trimming and J lost 4 bases, with 10 bases between them. The CDR3 loop spans 12 amino acids. Germline CDR1 and CDR2: LGHNT and FRNRAP. The CDR3 spells CASGKNIYEQYF. The CDR3 DNA is TGTGCTAGTGGAAAAAATATATACGAGCAGTACTTC.